This TCR beta chain is from a study of T cell responses to AZD1222 COVID-19 vaccine. For the study at large: Combined were second doses at about 4 or about 12 weeks.

Profiled with immunoSEQ multiplex PCR; TCRdb holds only in-frame clones, not every one. This table holds about 130,000 clones, around 90% found once. The CDR3 totals 15 residues. V gave up 3 bases and J gave up 0 bases; unmatched junction bases: 3. Germline-derived CDR1 and CDR2 are SGHNT and YYREEE (reference sequence). The chain links TRBV5-4 to TRBJ2-7, with 10 bases identical to TRBD1. The source was peripheral blood, collected on day 0 of AZD1222 vaccination. This receptor was taken from an adult in good health. CDR3 coding DNA: TGTGCCAGCAGCTACGGGACAGGGGTCTCCTACGAGCAGTACTTC. Amino acid sequence: CASSYGTGVSYEQYF.